These 30 T cell receptor beta chains originate from one sample sequenced in a study of human T cells and chemical hapten exposure. As for time point: patch test 1, 2 weeks after DPC sensitization. Indicated treatment: therapeutic diphenylcyclopropenone sensitization with weekly scalp DPC. Via MiXCR, TCRdb re-called the RACE reads, giving one row per CDR3 protein. The data show nearly 350,000 distinct CDR3 sequences, around 6.9% seen once. Sequenced material: whole blood, taken in connection with sensitization to the hapten diphenylcyclopropenone (DPC). These receptors came from a woman between 18 and 29 years old with alopecia areata. Some clones in this sample may be carry-over from other donors' samples.

This sequence joins TRBV19 and TRBJ1-2; D is possibly TRBD1 (5 bases). Germline lookup yields CDR1 LNHDA and CDR2 SQIVND (reference sequence). V lost 6 bases and J lost 6, with 17 bases in between. This CDR3 is 14 amino acids long. CDR3 DNA: TGTGCCAGTAGCTCATCAGGGATTTGGGATGGCTACACCTTC. Translation: CASSSSGIWDGYTF. Supplemented by reference TRBV19 and TRBJ1-2, the full variable domain reads DGGITQSPKYLFRKEGQNVTLSCEQNLNHDAMYWYRQDPGQGLRLIYYSQIVNDFQKGDIAEGYSVSREKKESFPLTVTSAQKNPTAFYLCASSSSGIWDGYTFGSGTRLTVV.

This clonotype was detected many times. The CDR3 nucleotides read TGTGCCAGCAGTGATGGCCAGGGGGCGCAGGAAAAACTGTTTTTT. This codes for CASSDGQGAQEKLFF. The V gene is TRBV2, the J gene TRBJ1-4, with 8 nucleotides matching TRBD1. This CDR3 is built from 15 residues. V shed 3 bases and J 8 bases; nucleotides not matched to a gene: 8. Germline values: CDR1 SNHLY, CDR2 FYNNEI.

The rearrangement links TRBV27 to TRBJ2-3; 8 nucleotides agree with TRBD2. CDR1 is MNHEY and CDR2 is SMNVEV in the germline V gene (reference sequence). The CDR3 is 15 residues long. V lost 6 bases and J lost 5; bases outside the gene matches: 10. The CDR3 sequence is CASSQTGGLRDTQYF. CDR3 in DNA: TGTGCCAGCAGCCAGACGGGGGGGCTGAGAGATACGCAGTATTTT.

The chain carries TRBV12-3 or TRBV12-4 and TRBJ2-5; no clear D. V gave up 3 bases and J gave up 2 bases, with 22 bases separating them. CDR3 length: 18 residues. The CDR3 region is CASSFGRSGGLRQETQYF. The DNA for the CDR3 is TGTGCCAGCAGTTTCGGTCGTTCTGGCGGTCTCCGACAAGAGACCCAGTACTTC.

This chain uses TRBV15 with TRBJ2-5, with 8 bases lining up with TRBD1. CDR1 is LNHNV and CDR2 is YYDKDF in the germline V gene (reference sequence). This CDR3 is built from 15 residues. V dropped 5 bases and J dropped 4; count of bases not matched to a gene: 9. The CDR3 spells CATSRAGGFSETQYF. DNA of the CDR3: TGTGCCACCAGCCGTGCAGGGGGCTTTTCAGAGACCCAGTACTTC.

This clonotype was detected many times. This rearrangement joins TRBV28 to TRBJ2-6; TRBD2 is a possible D gene (5 bases). Germline V gene data show CDR1 as MDHEN and CDR2 as SYDVKM. The V gene lost 2 bases and the J gene lost 3 bases, with 11 bases spanning the gap. CDR3 length equals 16 residues. CDR3 in amino acids: CASSLSAGGGANVLTF. The DNA of the CDR3 is TGTGCCAGCAGTTTAAGCGCGGGCGGTGGGGCCAACGTCCTGACTTTC.

This clonotype occurred a few times. The chain recombines TRBV12-5 with TRBJ2-5; 7 bases match TRBD1. The CDR3 extends over 15 amino acids. Germline lookup yields CDR1 LGHNT and CDR2 FRNRAP. The ends lost 6 bases at V and 4 bases at J; junction bases unmatched: 11. CDR3 sequence (DNA): TGTGCTAGTGGCCCCGGGACAGCAGGCGGAGAGACCCAGTACTTC. It yields the protein CASGPGTAGGETQYF.

At least ten counts were recorded for this clonotype. The rearrangement joins TRBV28 to TRBJ2-7, with D unclear. V was trimmed by 6 bases and J by 4 bases, leaving 10 bases between them. This CDR3 has 12 residues. In germline, CDR1 is MDHEN, CDR2 SYDVKM. CDR3 region: CASSLETYEQYF. CDR3 nucleotides: TGTGCCAGCAGCCTAGAGACGTACGAGCAGTACTTC.

The chain uses TRBV6-1 and TRBJ2-2; D is uncertain. Germline CDR1 is MNHNS and CDR2 is SASEGT. Deletions cut 2 bases from V and 3 bases from J, with 10 bases between. The CDR3 has 15 amino acids. The CDR3 loop is CASSESGIYTGELFF. As DNA, the CDR3 is TGTGCCAGCAGTGAATCCGGTATTTACACCGGGGAGCTGTTTTTT.

This clonotype was counted only a few times. The chain has TRBV20-1 and TRBJ1-6, with a tentative D call TRBD1 (5 bases). The V end was cut by 3 bases, the J end by 9 bases, with 18 bases between. Per germline, CDR1 DFQATT and CDR2 SNEGSKA (reference sequence). CDR3 length: 15 amino acids. CDR3 in amino acids: CSAREGAGIASPLHF. CDR3 nucleotide sequence: TGCAGTGCTAGGGAAGGGGCAGGGATAGCTTCACCCCTCCACTTT.

This clonotype was recorded many times. J is TRBJ2-6 and V is TRBV5-5; D possibly corresponds to TRBD1 (5 bases). CDR3 size: 18 residues. Germline V gene lookup returns CDR1 SGHKS and CDR2 YYEKEE (reference sequence). V was pared by 1 base and J by 0 bases, with 14 bases between. CDR3 protein: CASSLFGDSFSGANVLTF. CDR3 coding DNA: TGTGCCAGCAGCTTGTTTGGTGACAGTTTCTCTGGGGCCAACGTCCTGACTTTC. Combining the CDR3 with reference TRBV5-5 and TRBJ2-6 gives the whole variable domain DAGVTQSPTHLIKTRGQQVTLRCSPISGHKSVSWYQQVLGQGPQFIFQYYEKEERGRGNFPDRFSARQFPNYSSELNVNALLLGDSALYLCASSLFGDSFSGANVLTFGAGSRLTVL.

This clonotype was counted between two and nine times. CDR3 bases: TGTGCCAGCAGCCTGACAGGGAACCACGAGGATCCATATGGCTACACCTTC. Its translation is CASSLTGNHEDPYGYTF. This chain uses TRBV7-2 with TRBJ1-2, with 7 positions matching TRBD1. The CDR3 runs 17 residues. Germline V CDR1 and CDR2: SGHTA, FQGNSA. Unmatched junction bases numbered 17, after V lost 5 bases and J lost 5 bases.

This clonotype was seen more than once but under ten times. The chain links TRBV29-1 to TRBJ2-7; 9 bases fit TRBD2. The CDR3 contains 15 residues. Unmatched junction bases numbered 13, after V lost 6 bases and J lost 4 bases. Looked up from germline, CDR1 is SQVTM and CDR2 is ANQGSEA. The CDR3 loop is CSVAKGSGGAYEQYF. CDR3 bases: TGCAGCGTGGCAAAGGGTAGCGGGGGAGCATACGAGCAGTACTTC.

In its sample, this clonotype was seen a few times. The V and J genes are TRBV3-1 and TRBJ2-3, with 12 positions matching TRBD2. The CDR3 runs to 18 residues. CDR1 and CDR2 from the germline V gene are LGHDT and YNNKEL (reference sequence). V trimming: 0 bases; J trimming: 1 base; junction bases outside the gene matches: 5. CDR3 sequence: CASSQEGLAGLRTDTQYF. CDR3 DNA: TGTGCCAGCAGCCAAGAGGGACTAGCGGGCCTCCGCACAGATACGCAGTATTTT.

A few counts support this clonotype. The chain combines TRBV7-9 with TRBJ1-5; possible D gene TRBD1, 6 bases. CDR3 length: 15 amino acids. V was clipped by 1 base and J by 4 bases, with 11 bases between them. The germline CDR1 and CDR2 sequences are SEHNR and FQNEAQ (reference sequence). In DNA form, the CDR3 reads TGTGCCAGCAGCTTAGGGGAGGGGGTTAATCAGCCCCAGCATTTT. As protein: CASSLGEGVNQPQHF. Using reference TRBV7-9 and TRBJ1-5 for the parts outside the CDR3, the full variable domain is DTGVSQNPRHKITKRGQNVTFRCDPISEHNRLYWYRQTLGQGPEFLTYFQNEAQLEKSRLLSDRFSAERPKGSFSTLEIQRTEQGDSAMYLCASSLGEGVNQPQHFGDGTRLSIL.

The chain is built from TRBV5-6 and TRBJ2-3; the match to TRBD1 covers 7 bases. The ends lost 3 bases at V and 0 bases at J; junction bases unmatched: 4. The germline gives CDR1 SGHDT, CDR2 YYEEEE. The CDR3 sequence is 15 residues long. This CDR3 reads CASSSYRGSTDTQYF. The CDR3 DNA reads as TGTGCCAGCAGCTCCTACAGGGGCAGCACAGATACGCAGTATTTT.

This clonotype was observed many times. The V and J genes are TRBV11-2 and TRBJ1-1; D perhaps matches TRBD1 (6 bases). CDR1 is SGHAT and CDR2 is FQNNGV in the germline V gene. V was trimmed by 2 bases and J by 4 bases, leaving 11 bases between them. This CDR3 region has 14 residues. DNA for the CDR3: TGTGCCAGCAGCTTATCCCAGGGGAGCACTGAAGCTTTCTTT. This codes for CASSLSQGSTEAFF.

This clonotype was observed a handful of times. The CDR3 protein is CASSLATENEKLFF. The DNA of the CDR3 is TGTGCCAGCAGCTTGGCGACAGAGAATGAAAAACTGTTTTTT. The rearrangement uses TRBV5-4 and TRBJ1-4; D might be TRBD1 (5 bases). V was clipped by 0 bases and J by 5 bases, with 8 bases between them. The germline V gene has CDR1 SGHNT and CDR2 YYREEE (reference sequence). The CDR3 contains 14 residues.

There are many counts of this clonotype. The chain couples TRBV7-2 to TRBJ2-7; D assignment may be TRBD1 or TRBD2 (5 bases each). Germline values: CDR1 SGHTA, CDR2 FQGNSA. The CDR3 has 13 residues. The V end lost 0 bases, the J end lost 12 bases, and 15 bases lay between the germline ends. Here the CDR3 DNA reads TGTGCCAGCAGCTTAGCCCAAGTTGCAGGGACGTACTTC. Amino acids: CASSLAQVAGTYF.

This clonotype has more than one count but fewer than ten. This chain uses TRBV5-5 with TRBJ1-5; D is perhaps TRBD1 (5 bases). In germline, CDR1 is SGHKS, CDR2 YYEKEE (reference sequence). V was shortened by 6 bases and J by 2 bases, with 15 bases between the two germline ends. The CDR3 covers 15 residues. CDR3: CASNPTALRNQPQHF. CDR3 nucleotide sequence: TGTGCCAGCAACCCGACAGCGCTCCGCAATCAGCCCCAGCATTTT.

This clonotype was counted between two and nine times. The chain is built from TRBV12-5 and TRBJ2-1; D unclear. This CDR3 comprises 13 residues. V was clipped by 7 bases and J by 7 bases, with 14 bases between them. The germline gives CDR1 LGHNT, CDR2 FRNRAP. CDR3 in amino acids: CASAASPINEQFF. DNA of the CDR3: TGTGCTAGTGCCGCTTCCCCCATAAATGAGCAGTTCTTC.

This clonotype was picked up a small number of times. This chain connects TRBV3-1 to TRBJ2-7; unclear D gene. CDR3 length: 11 amino acids. Germline V CDR1 and CDR2: LGHDT, YNNKEL (reference sequence). V was pared by 0 bases and J by 12 bases, with 9 bases between. Written as DNA, the CDR3 is TGTGCCAGCAGCCAAGATCGGATCCTGTACTTC. Translated, it gives CASSQDRILYF.

This rearrangement joins TRBV3-1 to TRBJ1-5, with D perhaps matching TRBD1 (6 bases). CDR3 length equals 13 residues. V gave up 8 bases and J gave up 5 bases, with 13 bases separating them. Germline V lookup: CDR1 LGHDT, CDR2 YNNKEL (reference sequence). CDR3 DNA: TGTGCCAGCGCGACGGGGGCACATCAGCCCCAGCATTTT. Its translation: CASATGAHQPQHF.

This clonotype was recorded at least ten times. The rearrangement links TRBV6-5 to TRBJ1-5, with D perhaps matching TRBD1 (5 bases). This CDR3 has 14 amino acids. Germline V gene data show CDR1 as MNHEY and CDR2 as SVGAGI. Trimming shortened V by 5 bases and J by 2 bases, and 10 bases separated the two germline ends. DNA for the CDR3: TGTGCCAGCAGTCCTAGGGGTCGCAATCAGCCCCAGCATTTT. Its protein is CASSPRGRNQPQHF.

This clonotype was picked up a small number of times. This rearrangement joins TRBV4-2 to TRBJ2-1, with TRBD1 identical over 12 bases. The CDR3 totals 18 residues. Trimming took 4 bases from V and 4 from J; bases not matched to a gene: 11. Looked up from germline, CDR1 is LGHNA and CDR2 is YNFKEQ. The CDR3 DNA reads as TGTGCCAGCAGCCTCATAGGGGGGACAGGGGGCCCTTACAATGAGCAGTTCTTC. Translated: CASSLIGGTGGPYNEQFF.

This clonotype was recorded many times. This chain joins TRBV11-2 and TRBJ2-1, with D perhaps being TRBD1 or TRBD2 (5 bases each). The germline V gene encodes CDR1 SGHAT and CDR2 FQNNGV. V gave up 6 bases and J gave up 2 bases, with 17 bases separating them. The CDR3 has 16 residues. DNA of the CDR3: TGTGCCAGCAGTCTCGTCGCAGGGACCCCCTACAATGAGCAGTTCTTC. Translated, it gives CASSLVAGTPYNEQFF. Together with reference TRBV11-2 and TRBJ2-1, the CDR3 gives the full variable domain: EAGVAQSPRYKIIEKRQSVAFWCNPISGHATLYWYQQILGQGPKLLIQFQNNGVVDDSQLPKDRFSAERLKGVDSTLKIQPAKLEDSAVYLCASSLVAGTPYNEQFFGPGTRLTVL.

This clonotype was seen at least ten times. V usage is TRBV6-5 and J usage is TRBJ2-3; TRBD2 matches at 7 bases. The CDR3 sequence is 17 residues long. CDR1 is MNHEY and CDR2 is SVGAGI in the germline V gene. V was pared by 5 bases and J by 2 bases, with 13 bases of the junction left unmatched. CDR3 residues: CASSPAGEYPYTDTQYF. CDR3 sequence (DNA): TGTGCCAGCAGTCCGGCGGGGGAATACCCTTACACAGATACGCAGTATTTT.

This chain joins TRBV29-1 and TRBJ2-7; the D gene is possibly TRBD2 (5 bases). This CDR3 has 14 amino acids. Germline CDR1 SQVTM, CDR2 ANQGSEA. Trimming stripped 7 bases from V and 5 bases from J, with 21 bases between. The CDR3 region has the DNA TGCAGCGCCTTACCGGACGGACTTTCCCACGAGCAGTACTTC. Encoded protein: CSALPDGLSHEQYF.

V and J are TRBV3-2 and TRBJ2-1; the table assigns TRBD2, which was not confirmed against the DNA. TRBV3-2 is tagged as a pseudogene. CDR3 length: 10 residues. This CDR3 reads CASSQLPKFF. CDR3 DNA sequence: TGTGCCAGCAGCCAACTCCCCAAGTTCTTC.

This clonotype was seen at least ten times. The chain uses TRBV2 and TRBJ2-3; 7 bases map to TRBD2. V lost 4 bases and J lost 1; bases outside the gene matches: 5. The CDR3 contains 15 residues. Germline V gene sequence: CDR1 SNHLY, CDR2 FYNNEI. As DNA, the CDR3 is TGTGCCAGCAGTGGGTCCCTAGCGGGCACAGATACGCAGTATTTT. This sequence encodes CASSGSLAGTDTQYF. Full variable domain (rest looked up from reference TRBV2 and TRBJ2-3): EPEVTQTPSHQVTQMGQEVILRCVPISNHLYFYWYRQILGQKVEFLVSFYNNEISEKSEIFDDQFSVERPDGSNFTLKIRSTKLEDSAMYFCASSGSLAGTDTQYFGPGTRLTVL.